This T cell receptor (beta chain) was identified during a study of T cell clonotyping in hematopoietic cell transplantation. Overall study findings and caveats: Recipient TCR diversity dropped after transplant; expanded clonotypes rose from day 30 to 180.

Germline CDR1 reads SGHVS; CDR2 reads FQNEAQ. Trimming cost V 0 bases and J 0 bases, with 6 bases left between them. This CDR3 has 15 amino acids. A single count supports this clone. What it binds is not known. The protocol was immunoSEQ multiplex PCR, while the TCRdb copy is restricted to in-frame clones and leaves out a portion. The repertoire has about 16,000 clones, approximately 74% of them found once; the top ten carry about 9.3%. The chain links TRBV7-8 to TRBJ1-3; D unclear. This clonotype was obtained from an older woman in good health. Some clones in this sample may be carry-over from other donors' samples. Material: peripheral blood mononuclear cells. The CDR3 here is CASSLAGISGNTIYF. The CDR3 region has the DNA TGTGCCAGCAGCTTAGCTGGCATCTCTGGAAACACCATATATTTT.